These 25 T cell receptor beta chains share one sample of origin, sequenced in a study of memory CD4+ T cells and cytomegalovirus serostatus. The sort gate was single viable CD3+CD4+CD8-CD45RO+ cells for memory CD4+ T cells. The protocol was immunoSEQ multiplex PCR, while the TCRdb copy is restricted to in-frame clones and leaves out a portion. The sample includes 35,000 to 50,000 clones, over 70% of them seen just once. The sample was memory CD4+ T cells from blood. The receptors come from an adult in good health and CMV-seronegative.

The rearrangement uses TRBV28 and TRBJ1-1; TRBD1 matches 8 bases. The V gene end was trimmed by 10 bases and the J gene end by 5 bases; junction bases not matched to a gene: 15. This CDR3 contains 15 residues. Germline CDR1 is MDHEN and CDR2 is SYDVKM. CDR3 in amino acids: CAINPVPGGMTEAFF. CDR3 sequence (DNA): TGTGCCATAAATCCCGTTCCAGGGGGCATGACTGAAGCTTTCTTT. Drawing the rest from reference TRBV28 and TRBJ1-1, the complete variable domain is DVKVTQSSRYLVKRTGEKVFLECVQDMDHENMFWYRQDPGLGLRLIYFSYDVKMKEKGDIPEGYSVSREKKERFSLILESASTNQTSMYLCAINPVPGGMTEAFFGQGTRLTVV.

The chain is built from TRBV9 and TRBJ1-1; perhaps TRBD1 as D (5 bases). V was shortened by 3 bases and J by 1 base, with 16 bases between the two germline ends. Germline-derived CDR1 and CDR2 are SGDLS and YYNGEE. This CDR3 region has 16 residues. The CDR3 DNA reads as TGTGCCAGCAGCGGGGGACTGGGGTCGGGGAACACTGAAGCTTTCTTT. It specifies CASSGGLGSGNTEAFF. Supplemented by reference TRBV9 and TRBJ1-1, the full variable domain reads DSGVTQTPKHLITATGQRVTLRCSPRSGDLSVYWYQQSLDQGLQFLIQYYNGEERAKGNILERFSAQQFPDLHSELNLSSLELGDSALYFCASSGGLGSGNTEAFFGQGTRLTVV.

V is TRBV27 and J is TRBJ2-2; 10 nucleotides agree with TRBD2. The CDR3 extends over 17 amino acids. V shed 4 bases, J shed 0 bases, and the junction held 5 bases outside the gene matches. Looked up from germline, CDR1 is MNHEY and CDR2 is SMNVEV (reference sequence). CDR3 DNA: TGTGCCAGCAGTTCAACTAGCGGGGTCCCGAACACCGGGGAGCTGTTTTTT. Encoded protein: CASSSTSGVPNTGELFF.

This clone has only one observation. Compared with germline, one end of the junction differs, possibly owing to a read error. The V call is TRBV11-2, the J call TRBJ1-4; the D is unclear. CDR1 is SGHAT and CDR2 is FQNNGV in the germline V gene. The CDR3 has 11 amino acids. The chain's CDR3 is CASSLGQKLFF. In DNA form, the CDR3 reads TGTGCCAGCAGCTTAGGTCAAAAGCTGTTTTTT.

This chain uses TRBV5-1 with TRBJ2-2; 9 positions match TRBD2. Germline CDR1 SGHRS, CDR2 YFSETQ. This CDR3 region has 15 residues. Unmatched junction bases numbered 6, after V lost 5 bases and J lost 4 bases. The CDR3 sequence: CASRVLAGATGELFF. The CDR3 nucleotides are TGCGCCAGCAGGGTTTTAGCGGGAGCCACCGGGGAGCTGTTTTTT. The whole variable domain, filled in from reference TRBV5-1 and TRBJ2-2, reads KAGVTQTPRYLIKTRGQQVTLSCSPISGHRSVSWYQQTPGQGLQFLFEYFSETQRNKGNFPGRFSGRQFSNSRSEMNVSTLELGDSALYLCASRVLAGATGELFFGEGSRLTVL.

The CDR3 here is CAWSVNSGTEAFF. The DNA of the CDR3 is TGTGCCTGGAGTGTGAACAGTGGGACTGAAGCTTTCTTT. The chain uses TRBV30 and TRBJ1-1; D call uncertain. This CDR3 region has 13 residues. Germline V lookup: CDR1 GTSNPN, CDR2 SVGIG (reference sequence). The V gene lost 0 bases and the J gene lost 5 bases, with 10 bases spanning the gap.

Regarding this clone: An end of the junction differs from the germline gene, which may be a read error. The CDR3 DNA reads TGTGCCAGCAGAAATAATAAGGACCACGGGTGGGTCTTC. As protein: CASRNNKDHGWVF. The chain carries TRBV6-1 and TRBJ2-1; D call uncertain. The germline V gene encodes CDR1 MNHNS and CDR2 SASEGT. CDR3 length equals 13 residues.

J is TRBJ1-5 and V is TRBV4-1, with TRBD1 identical over 9 bases. Germline loops: CDR1 MGHRA, CDR2 YSYEKL. The junction had 7 bases not matched to a gene; V was cut back by 0 bases and J by 10 bases. The CDR3 totals 15 residues. Here the CDR3 DNA reads TGCGCCAGCAGCCAAGATAGGACAGGGGAGGGTCCCCAGCATTTT. Translated, it gives CASSQDRTGEGPQHF.

V is TRBV15 and J is TRBJ2-1; either TRBD1 or TRBD2 may supply D (5 bases each). This CDR3 comprises 16 residues. V was cut by 1 base and J by 2 bases, with 12 bases left in between. Germline V lookup: CDR1 LNHNV, CDR2 YYDKDF (reference sequence). CDR3 sequence reads: CATSRVIQGPYNEQFF. The DNA of the CDR3 is TGTGCCACCAGCAGAGTGATCCAGGGACCCTACAATGAGCAGTTCTTC. The entire variable domain, with the rest obtained from reference TRBV15 and TRBJ2-1, is as follows: DAMVIQNPRYQVTQFGKPVTLSCSQTLNHNVMYWYQQKSSQAPKLLFHYYDKDFNNEADTPDNFQSRRPNTSFCFLDIRSPGLGDTAMYLCATSRVIQGPYNEQFFGPGTRLTVL.

This clone has a single count. The chain employs TRBV7-8 and TRBJ1-5, with D unclear. The CDR3 length is 15 residues. Germline CDR1 and CDR2: SGHVS and FQNEAQ. V shed 5 bases and J shed 1 base, with 12 bases lying between them. The CDR3 DNA sequence: TGTGCCAGCAGCCTCGGCGGCGGCAGCAATCAGCCCCAGCATTTT. As protein: CASSLGGGSNQPQHF. The full variable domain, with the rest looked up from reference TRBV7-8 and TRBJ1-5, is GAGVSQSPRYKVAKRGQDVALRCDPISGHVSLFWYQQALGQGPEFLTYFQNEAQLDKSGLPSDRFFAERPEGSVSTLKIQRTQQEDSAVYLCASSLGGGSNQPQHFGDGTRLSIL.

The V gene is TRBV27, the J gene TRBJ2-2; the match to TRBD2 covers 8 bases. The CDR3 extends over 16 amino acids. Looked up from germline, CDR1 is MNHEY and CDR2 is SMNVEV (reference sequence). V trimming: 3 bases; J trimming: 6 bases; junction bases outside the gene matches: 9. The CDR3 protein is CASSFRRGGPPGELFF. The CDR3, as DNA: TGTGCCAGCAGTTTTCGGCGCGGGGGGCCCCCCGGGGAGCTGTTTTTT.

The chain combines TRBV6-1 with TRBJ2-3, with D uncertain. CDR1 and CDR2 from the germline V gene are MNHNS and SASEGT. The length of the CDR3 is 14 residues. Trimming took 7 bases from V and 5 from J, leaving 16 bases between them. The CDR3 region is CASKGPRIGDTQYF. CDR3 sequence (DNA): TGTGCCAGCAAAGGGCCTCGGATCGGAGATACGCAGTATTTT.

The V call is TRBV5-1, the J call TRBJ2-3, with D perhaps TRBD2 (7 bases). V was clipped by 5 bases and J by 0 bases, with 13 bases between them. Germline lookup yields CDR1 SGHRS and CDR2 YFSETQ. CDR3 length: 15 amino acids. The CDR3 protein is CASRSGGASTDTQYF. The CDR3 DNA reads as TGCGCCAGCAGGAGTGGGGGGGCCAGCACAGATACGCAGTATTTT.

V usage is TRBV29-1 and J usage is TRBJ1-1; 10 bases align to TRBD1. Germline CDR1 SQVTM, CDR2 ANQGSEA. V trimming: 7 bases; J trimming: 2 bases; junction bases outside the gene matches: 10. The CDR3 totals 15 residues. The CDR3 spells CSAGTGVSDNTEAFF. CDR3 DNA: TGCAGCGCCGGGACAGGGGTTTCGGATAACACTGAAGCTTTCTTT.

This clone is a singleton in its sample. V is TRBV28 and J is TRBJ2-7; 11 bases are a match to TRBD2. The length of the CDR3 is 17 residues. CDR1 is MDHEN and CDR2 is SYDVKM in the germline V gene. V gave up 4 bases and J gave up 2 bases; unmatched junction bases: 10. The CDR3 loop is CASSSPRLAGITYEQYF. DNA of the CDR3: TGTGCCAGCAGTTCCCCCCGACTAGCGGGGATTACCTACGAGCAGTACTTC. The whole variable domain, filled in from reference TRBV28 and TRBJ2-7, reads DVKVTQSSRYLVKRTGEKVFLECVQDMDHENMFWYRQDPGLGLRLIYFSYDVKMKEKGDIPEGYSVSREKKERFSLILESASTNQTSMYLCASSSPRLAGITYEQYFGPGTRLTVT.

CDR3 coding DNA: TGTGCCAGCAGTTTTGAGGGCAAGGGGGCAGAAACTTTCTTT. This sequence encodes CASSFEGKGAETFF. The chain links TRBV27 to TRBJ1-1; 7 positions match TRBD1. The CDR3 is 14 amino acids. V lost 3 bases, J lost 12 bases, and 13 bases stayed unmatched. In germline, CDR1 is MNHEY, CDR2 SMNVEV (reference sequence).

This clone was seen just once. The rearrangement links TRBV20-1 to TRBJ2-5; D might be TRBD1 (6 bases). Trimming removed 3 bases at V and 4 bases at J, with 6 bases between. The length of the CDR3 is 11 residues. CDR1 is DFQATT, CDR2 SNEGSKA, per germline (reference sequence). The chain's CDR3 is CSARTGETQYF. In nucleotides, the CDR3 is TGCAGTGCTAGGACAGGAGAGACCCAGTACTTC.

The V gene is TRBV6-1, the J gene TRBJ1-5; no firm D call. The germline V and J ends were trimmed by 0 bases and 3 bases, with 9 bases remaining between them. The germline V gene has CDR1 MNHNS and CDR2 SASEGT. CDR3 length: 15 residues. CDR3 residues: CASSEAGGYNQPQHF. CDR3 bases: TGTGCCAGCAGTGAAGCGGGAGGGTACAATCAGCCCCAGCATTTT.

The gene calls are TRBV29-1 and TRBJ2-5, with D possibly TRBD2 on 6 matching bases. This CDR3 has 12 amino acids. Trimming stripped 4 bases from V and 5 bases from J, with 11 bases between. Looked up from germline, CDR1 is SQVTM and CDR2 is ANQGSEA. In nucleotides, the CDR3 is TGCAGCGTTGCGGCAGGGAGGGAGACCCAGTACTTC. This sequence encodes CSVAAGRETQYF.

The V call is TRBV15, the J call TRBJ2-7; the D gene is possibly TRBD1 (6 bases). The CDR3 has 15 amino acids. The germline V and J ends were trimmed by 5 bases and 7 bases, with 21 bases remaining between them. From germline, CDR1 is LNHNV and CDR2 YYDKDF (reference sequence). In DNA form, the CDR3 reads TGTGCCACCAGCGCCCGGGTAAGTGGACAGTCAGAGCAGTACTTC. Translated: CATSARVSGQSEQYF.

The V and J genes are TRBV6-6 and TRBJ1-3; D is possibly TRBD1 (5 bases). Trimming cost V 5 bases and J 3 bases, with 14 bases left between them. The germline CDR1 and CDR2 sequences are MNHNY and SVGAGI (reference sequence). The CDR3 runs to 15 residues. Here the CDR3 DNA reads TGTGCCAGCAGTGTTTCCGGGACGGATGGAAACACCATATATTTT. Translating it yields CASSVSGTDGNTIYF.

The CDR3 DNA reads as TGCGCCAGCAGCTTTTTTGTGGCTAGCGGGGGCGGGACTCAAGAGACCCAGTACTTC. This codes for CASSFFVASGGGTQETQYF. The chain links TRBV5-1 to TRBJ2-5; TRBD2 aligns across 10 bases. The CDR3 loop spans 19 amino acids. The germline CDR1 and CDR2 sequences are SGHRS and YFSETQ. V lost 2 bases to trimming and J lost 2 bases; unmatched junction nucleotides: 15.

The CDR3 region is CASSLARSGGLDYGYTF. The DNA of the CDR3 is TGTGCCAGCAGCTTAGCGAGGAGCGGAGGCCTTGACTATGGCTACACCTTC. The chain recombines TRBV7-2 with TRBJ1-2; D remains ambiguous. Trimming removed 0 bases at V and 3 bases at J, with 17 bases between. The CDR3 runs to 17 residues. Per germline, CDR1 SGHTA and CDR2 FQGNSA.

This sequence joins TRBV2 and TRBJ2-7; 9 nucleotides match TRBD2. The CDR3 is 15 amino acids. The germline V gene has CDR1 SNHLY and CDR2 FYNNEI. The ends lost 5 bases at V and 5 bases at J; junction bases unmatched: 10. The CDR3 nucleotides read TGTGCCAGCAGTTCCCGCGGGGGGGCGGCCGACGAGCAGTACTTC. Its protein is CASSSRGGAADEQYF.

The rearrangement links TRBV18 to TRBJ2-4, with D possibly being TRBD2 (6 bases). The germline V gene has CDR1 KGHSH and CDR2 LQKENI. The CDR3 has 13 residues. Between the trimmed V and J ends, which lost 4 bases and 7 bases, there was a span of 11 bases. DNA of the CDR3: TGTGCCAGCTCACGGGAGGCCCCCAACATTCAGTACTTC. Residues: CASSREAPNIQYF.